This T cell receptor (beta chain) stems from a study of shared T cell receptors in the human thymus (dated by TCRdb to the early 2020s). In terms of the full investigation: The study investigated the way shared, self-reactive T-cell receptor alpha chains are produced in the human thymus.

Receptor amplification or capture employed the immunoSEQ multiplex PCR assay. Imported from immuneACCESS, the table was reduced by TCRdb to in-frame sequences with V and J called. These copies leave out some clones; in studies compared against another copy, an unresolved V gene accounts for under half, and the cause of the remainder is not known. Present in this sample are 700,000 to 750,000 clones, 80% to 90% of which were seen just once. In total, the top ten clones hold under 0.012% of the sample. A note on this clone: Its antigen is still unknown. Per-base quality was not reported, and no clone a single base away is much larger than it.

From a lookup of the germline V gene, CDR1 and CDR2 are SNHLY and FYNNEI. The V end gives up 10 bases and the J end 3 bases, leaving 8 bases in the junction not matched to a gene. Counted from cysteine to phenylalanine, this CDR3 has 13 amino acids. Just the 39-base CDR3 DNA is kept, in frame starting at base 1. The sample was also reused in another study, on human thymus T cells. As the second paper documents: Immunologically healthy infants undergoing open corrective cardiac surgery for congenital heart defects in Finland were used as donors. The thymus tissue came from surgical resects taken out during corrective cardiac surgery. Usage of V and J gene segments appeared to be biased in both the thymic and the peripheral blood repertoires. According to the related research, thymic TCR repertoires were highly overlapping among unrelated individuals. The study characterized TCR alpha and beta repertoires from about 8 infant thymus samples and a few related peripheral blood samples. The infant donors were roughly 7 to 244 days old, and the cohort included several males and two females. Thymocytes were freed from the tissue by mechanical means and kept at -70 degrees C as pellets of roughly 9-33 million cells. Genomic DNA was extracted from frozen cell pellets with a QIAsymphony instrument. Using the immunoSEQ multiplex PCR assay, the TCRB and TCRAD loci were amplified from a standardized quantity of quality-controlled genomic DNA. Amplicons spanned the V(D)J region at a length sufficient to cover the CDR3 and identify V and J genes. The commercial immunoSEQ service was used to sequence amplicons on an Illumina platform. Primer bias and sequencing errors were corrected as previously described, and TCRAD and TCRB were defined on the basis of the IMGT database. Repertoires were analysed with immunoSEQ Analyzer 3.0 and VDJTools, covering basic statistics, V/J segment usage, diversity estimates, rarefaction and pairwise overlap. Diversity was estimated using the Chao1, ChaoE, Efron-Thisted, Shannon and inverse Simpson indices, and was also estimated on datasets down-sampled to the size of the smallest sample. Repertoire overlap was assessed by strict matching of CDR3 nucleotide sequence, V gene and J gene, and clustering was done by Jaccard-based multidimensional scaling. On average, roughly 740,000 unique TCRB clonotypes were obtained from thymus samples, compared with approximately 82,000 from blood samples.

Material: thymocytes. Recombination linked TRBV2 to TRBJ2-7, and 8 bases in between align with TRBD2. This TCR came from a girl under two years old with a congenital heart defect. Donor details come from another sample of the same person, matched by shared clones. The CDR3 region reads CAILAGRSYEQYF. The DNA sequence reads TGTGCCATATTAGCGGGGAGAAGCTACGAGCAGTACTTC.